The 31 T cell receptor beta chains listed next were all sequenced from one sample in a study of blood T cell repertoires in COVID-19. Repertoires were generated with immunoSEQ multiplex PCR, while TCRdb's copy carries only in-frame clones and drops some. The sample records about 49,000 clones, under 70% being singletons. Sequenced sample: peripheral blood. The receptor source for this set is a woman between 65 and 79 years old with acute or convalescent COVID-19.

This clone has only a few counts. The chain carries TRBV20-1 and TRBJ1-2; D possibly corresponds to TRBD1 (5 bases). With 3 bases removed from V and 4 bases from J, the gap between germline ends came to 18 bases. CDR3 size: 15 residues. Germline V gene sequence: CDR1 DFQATT, CDR2 SNEGSKA (reference sequence). CDR3: CSASTKGQGVYGYTF. As DNA, the CDR3 is TGCAGTGCTAGTACCAAGGGTCAGGGCGTCTATGGCTACACCTTC.

The rearrangement links TRBV7-3 to TRBJ2-3; the match to TRBD2 covers 10 bases. CDR1 is SGHTA and CDR2 is FQGTGA in the germline V gene. V trimming: 0 bases; J trimming: 3 bases; junction bases outside the gene matches: 9. The CDR3 is 18 amino acids. The chain's CDR3 is CASSLTGPSGGATDTQYF. CDR3 DNA sequence: TGTGCCAGCAGCTTAACCGGCCCCAGCGGGGGGGCAACAGATACGCAGTATTTT. The full variable domain, rest sourced from reference TRBV7-3 and TRBJ2-3, is GAGVSQTPSNKVTEKGKYVELRCDPISGHTALYWYRQSLGQGPEFLIYFQGTGAADDSGLPNDRFFAVRPEGSVSTLKIQRTERGDSAVYLCASSLTGPSGGATDTQYFGPGTRLTVL.

The V and J genes are TRBV6-1 and TRBJ2-7; D is perhaps TRBD1 (5 bases). V was trimmed by 3 bases and J by 3 bases, leaving 18 bases between them. Germline V gives CDR1 MNHNS, CDR2 SASEGT. The CDR3 totals 16 residues. This CDR3 reads CASSEFSGRVGYEQYF. Written as DNA, the CDR3 is TGTGCCAGCAGTGAGTTTTCGGGCAGGGTGGGCTACGAGCAGTACTTC.

V is TRBV6-5 and J is TRBJ2-1; 7 bases agree with TRBD1. J was trimmed by 4 bases and V by 6 bases; bases with no gene match: 6. Germline lookup yields CDR1 MNHEY and CDR2 SVGAGI. The CDR3 runs 14 residues. CDR3 DNA sequence: TGTGCCAGCAGCAAAACAGGGGTTTACAATGAGCAGTTCTTC. Translation gives CASSKTGVYNEQFF.

The chain joins TRBV5-5 to TRBJ1-1; 7 nucleotides match TRBD1. V was clipped by 4 bases and J by 1 base; unmatched bases: 7. Germline lookup yields CDR1 SGHKS and CDR2 YYEKEE (reference sequence). The CDR3 has 15 residues. The DNA for the CDR3 is TGTGCCAGCAGCCGACGACAGGGAGAGAACACTGAAGCTTTCTTT. Translated: CASSRRQGENTEAFF.

V is TRBV4-1 and J is TRBJ2-7, with 9 bases that match TRBD1. This CDR3 contains 15 residues. The V and J ends lost 1 base and 5 bases, in that order; junction bases with no gene match: 6. CDR1 and CDR2 from the germline V gene are MGHRA and YSYEKL. The CDR3 spells CASSQVPGQGHEQYF. Written as DNA, the CDR3 is TGCGCCAGCAGCCAAGTGCCGGGACAGGGCCACGAGCAGTACTTC.

The chain carries TRBV28 and TRBJ2-7; tentatively, D is TRBD2 (7 bases). The germline V gene encodes CDR1 MDHEN and CDR2 SYDVKM. Trimming took off 4 bases at V and 3 bases at J, with 22 bases between the two ends. The CDR3 covers 17 residues. This chain's CDR3 is CASSSPLPSGGLYEQYF. CDR3 sequence (DNA): TGTGCCAGCAGTTCCCCTTTACCATCGGGGGGCCTCTACGAGCAGTACTTC.

This chain links TRBV5-1 with TRBJ2-7; 10 nucleotides agree with TRBD1. The germline CDR1 and CDR2 sequences are SGHRS and YFSETQ. The trim removed 3 bases at V and 2 bases at J, leaving 2 bases unmatched. CDR3 size: 14 residues. CDR3 protein: CASSSGQGTYEQYF. The CDR3 DNA sequence: TGCGCCAGCAGCTCGGGACAGGGGACCTACGAGCAGTACTTC.

The chain has TRBV18 and TRBJ1-3; no reliable D call. This CDR3 has 13 residues. CDR1 is KGHSH and CDR2 is LQKENI in the germline V gene. Trimming pared 3 bases from V and 2 bases from J, leaving 5 bases between. CDR3 coding DNA: TGTGCCAGCTCACCCGGGGCTGGAAACACCATATATTTT. Its protein product is CASSPGAGNTIYF.

This clone has a handful of counts. Germline and junction disagree at one end, which may indicate a read error. The chain joins TRBV28 to TRBJ1-2; perhaps TRBD1 as D (5 bases). The length of the CDR3 is 14 residues. Germline-derived CDR1 and CDR2 are MDHEN and SYDVKM. CDR3 bases: TGTGCCAGCGGTTTTCATAACCAGGGTCACGGCTACACCTTC. Amino acid sequence: CASGFHNQGHGYTF.

The chain carries TRBV10-3 and TRBJ2-1; 11 bases align to TRBD1. The junction had 8 bases not matched to a gene; V was cut back by 10 bases and J by 9 bases. The V gene's germline CDR1 is ENHRY and CDR2 SYGVKD. This CDR3 comprises 13 residues. The DNA for the CDR3 is TGTGCCAGCGGGACAGGGGGGTTGGGTGAGCAGTTCTTC. Its translation: CASGTGGLGEQFF.

By sample share, this clone is medium-sized (0.01 to 0.1%). The chain links TRBV6-4 to TRBJ2-2, with D tentatively TRBD1 (6 bases). This CDR3 region has 15 residues. Germline CDR1 is MRHNA and CDR2 is SNTAGT. Trimming removed 4 bases from V and 6 bases from J, with 15 bases in between. CDR3 sequence: CASSAAGEPAGELFF. For the CDR3, the DNA is TGTGCCAGCAGTGCCGCAGGGGAACCGGCCGGGGAGCTGTTTTTT.

The V and J genes are TRBV18 and TRBJ2-6, with no clear D. The CDR3 covers 15 residues. Trimming removed 0 bases from V and 0 bases from J, with 3 bases in between. CDR1 KGHSH and CDR2 LQKENI come from the germline V gene. CDR3 protein: CASSPPNSGANVLTF. The DNA for the CDR3 is TGTGCCAGCTCACCACCCAACTCTGGGGCCAACGTCCTGACTTTC.

This clone turned up a few times. The chain joins TRBV6-2 or TRBV6-3 to TRBJ1-1; 8 positions match TRBD1. Losses at the gene ends were 2 bases for V and 12 bases for J; bases not matched to a gene: 11. The CDR3 is made up of 14 amino acids. Germline V gene data show CDR1 as MNHEY and CDR2 as SVGEGT. The CDR3 coding sequence is TGTGCCAGCAGTTACCCGACAGGGGTTAGCGAAACTTTCTTT. Its translation is CASSYPTGVSETFF.

This chain links TRBV9 with TRBJ2-1, with 9 nucleotides matching TRBD2. This CDR3 is built from 15 residues. V dropped 6 bases and J dropped 4; count of bases not matched to a gene: 8. CDR1 is SGDLS and CDR2 is YYNGEE in the germline V gene. The CDR3 spells CASIFLSGGYNEQFF. The CDR3, as DNA: TGTGCCAGCATATTTCTTAGCGGGGGATACAATGAGCAGTTCTTC. The complete variable domain, with remaining parts taken from reference TRBV9 and TRBJ2-1, reads DSGVTQTPKHLITATGQRVTLRCSPRSGDLSVYWYQQSLDQGLQFLIQYYNGEERAKGNILERFSAQQFPDLHSELNLSSLELGDSALYFCASIFLSGGYNEQFFGPGTRLTVL.

The J gene is TRBJ2-3, the V gene TRBV6-4, with no clear D. The germline V and J ends were trimmed by 4 bases and 2 bases, with 10 bases remaining between them. From germline, CDR1 is MRHNA and CDR2 SNTAGT. The CDR3 extends over 14 amino acids. The CDR3 loop reads CASSGGSSTDTQYF. Here the CDR3 DNA reads TGTGCCAGCAGTGGAGGTTCCTCCACAGATACGCAGTATTTT.

In the case of this clone: At one end the junction does not follow the germline gene, possibly because of a read error. The chain combines TRBV5-1 with TRBJ1-6; 11 bases match TRBD1. This CDR3 has 16 residues. Per the germline V gene, CDR1 is SGHRS and CDR2 is YFSETQ. The CDR3: CASTLGRTGGDSPLHF. The CDR3 bases are TGCGCCAGCACCTTGGGGCGGACAGGGGGCGACTCACCCCTCCACTTT.

The gene calls are TRBV19 and TRBJ1-2; no definite D call. From germline, CDR1 is LNHDA and CDR2 SQIVND (reference sequence). This CDR3 region has 16 residues. V lost 3 bases and J lost 5, with 19 bases in between. CDR3 in DNA: TGTGCCAGTAGTATGGGGAGTTACGCAGCTTCATATGGCTACACCTTC. Translation: CASSMGSYAASYGYTF.

The genes are TRBV7-8 and TRBJ1-5; D perhaps matches TRBD1 (6 bases). Germline V lookup: CDR1 SGHVS, CDR2 FQNEAQ. V lost 4 bases, J lost 5 bases, and 15 bases lay in between. The CDR3 is 15 residues long. The CDR3 nucleotides read TGTGCCAGCAGCTCGTCCAGGGGCCCCTATCAGCCCCAGCATTTT. Translated: CASSSSRGPYQPQHF.

The chain employs TRBV6-5 and TRBJ1-1; no clear D. V was trimmed by 6 bases and J by 1 base, leaving 9 bases between them. The CDR3 is 13 residues long. Germline lookup yields CDR1 MNHEY and CDR2 SVGAGI. In nucleotides, the CDR3 is TGTGCCAGCAGCATCCACGGGAACACTGAAGCTTTCTTT. Translating gives CASSIHGNTEAFF.

This clone was counted a single time. This chain joins TRBV4-1 and TRBJ2-7; 8 nucleotides align to TRBD2. The CDR3 has 14 amino acids. Looked up from germline, CDR1 is MGHRA and CDR2 is YSYEKL. V was pared by 3 bases and J by 5 bases, with 6 bases of the junction left unmatched. CDR3 loop: CASSQAGGVHEQYF. The DNA for the CDR3 is TGCGCCAGCAGCCAGGCGGGGGGCGTCCACGAGCAGTACTTC.

The CDR3: CASRGDRVEQFF. In nucleotides, the CDR3 is TGTGCCAGCAGAGGCGACAGGGTTGAGCAGTTCTTC. The chain recombines TRBV2 with TRBJ2-1; 7 bases match TRBD1. With V trimmed by 6 bases and J by 9 bases, 5 bases remained unmatched. The CDR3 runs 12 residues. CDR1 is SNHLY and CDR2 is FYNNEI in the germline V gene.

The V and J genes are TRBV14 and TRBJ2-5, with D perhaps TRBD1 (7 bases). Trimming cost V 4 bases and J 5 bases, with 14 bases left between them. CDR3 length: 14 amino acids. Germline CDR1 reads SGHDN; CDR2 reads FVKESK. CDR3: CASSLTQGRETQYF. In nucleotides, the CDR3 is TGTGCCAGCAGCCTTACACAGGGGAGGGAGACCCAGTACTTC. The whole variable domain, remainder taken from reference TRBV14 and TRBJ2-5, is EAGVTQFPSHSVIEKGQTVTLRCDPISGHDNLYWYRRVMGKEIKFLLHFVKESKQDESGMPNNRFLAERTGGTYSTLKVQPAELEDSGVYFCASSLTQGRETQYFGPGTRLLVL.

This chain joins TRBV4-1 and TRBJ1-5, with D uncertain. CDR1 and CDR2 from the germline V gene are MGHRA and YSYEKL. V was cut by 0 bases and J by 1 base, with 10 bases left in between. The CDR3 consists of 16 residues. This CDR3 is CASSQDPSLSNQPQHF. CDR3 coding DNA: TGCGCCAGCAGCCAAGATCCGTCCCTCAGCAATCAGCCCCAGCATTTT.

This clone has only a few counts. The chain has TRBV5-4 and TRBJ2-7; D uncertain. The CDR3 loop spans 13 amino acids. Germline CDR1 is SGHNT and CDR2 is YYREEE (reference sequence). V was trimmed by 2 bases and J by 1 base, leaving 7 bases between them. The CDR3 DNA follows: TGTGCCAGCAGCTTTGGCGGTTCCTACGAGCAGTACTTC. Encoded protein: CASSFGGSYEQYF.

This chain connects TRBV6-1 to TRBJ2-7, with D possibly being TRBD1 (7 bases). V lost 3 bases and J lost 5, with 8 bases in between. The CDR3 covers 12 residues. The germline V gene has CDR1 MNHNS and CDR2 SASEGT. CDR3 coding DNA: TGTGCCAGCAGTGACAGGGGGGACGAGCAGTACTTC. This sequence encodes CASSDRGDEQYF.

This clone has a count of ten or more. This chain joins TRBV19 and TRBJ1-1, with D possibly TRBD1 on 6 matching bases. Germline V lookup: CDR1 LNHDA, CDR2 SQIVND (reference sequence). This CDR3 spans 14 amino acids. Trimming removed 7 bases from V and 3 bases from J, with 15 bases in between. The CDR3 loop is CASTNRAPDTEAFF. DNA of the CDR3: TGTGCCAGTACCAACAGGGCCCCAGACACTGAAGCTTTCTTT.

This chain links TRBV5-1 with TRBJ2-2, with no clear D. This CDR3 region has 14 residues. V was trimmed by 2 bases and J by 2 bases, leaving 7 bases between them. CDR1 is SGHRS, CDR2 YFSETQ, per germline. Here the CDR3 reads CASSFIDNTGELFF. The CDR3 DNA follows: TGCGCCAGCAGCTTTATAGATAACACCGGGGAGCTGTTTTTT. The full variable domain, with the rest looked up from reference TRBV5-1 and TRBJ2-2, is KAGVTQTPRYLIKTRGQQVTLSCSPISGHRSVSWYQQTPGQGLQFLFEYFSETQRNKGNFPGRFSGRQFSNSRSEMNVSTLELGDSALYLCASSFIDNTGELFFGEGSRLTVL.

This chain links TRBV7-2 with TRBJ2-1; 9 bases are a match to TRBD2. The CDR3 has 15 residues. Unmatched junction bases numbered 7, after V lost 5 bases and J lost 5 bases. In germline, CDR1 is SGHTA, CDR2 FQGNSA. The CDR3 loop reads CASSQSSGANNEQFF. The CDR3, as DNA: TGTGCCAGCAGCCAATCTAGCGGGGCCAACAATGAGCAGTTCTTC. Combining the CDR3 with reference TRBV7-2 and TRBJ2-1 gives the whole variable domain GAGVSQSPSNKVTEKGKDVELRCDPISGHTALYWYRQSLGQGLEFLIYFQGNSAPDKSGLPSDRFSAERTGGSVSTLTIQRTQQEDSAVYLCASSQSSGANNEQFFGPGTRLTVL.

This chain links TRBV7-2 with TRBJ2-3, with D possibly TRBD2 on 5 matching bases. Germline CDR1 is SGHTA and CDR2 is FQGNSA. The CDR3 length is 17 residues. With 6 bases removed from V and 0 bases from J, the gap between germline ends came to 19 bases. This CDR3 is CASSFSARGTSTDTQYF. The CDR3 coding sequence is TGTGCCAGCAGTTTTAGCGCTCGTGGTACTAGCACAGATACGCAGTATTTT.

This clone came up once. J is TRBJ2-5 and V is TRBV4-2; D may be TRBD2 (6 bases). This CDR3 region has 16 residues. V was clipped by 0 bases and J by 5 bases, with 16 bases between them. CDR1 and CDR2 from the germline V gene are LGHNA and YNFKEQ. The CDR3 reads CASSQDENGRMETQYF. CDR3 bases: TGTGCCAGCAGCCAAGATGAGAACGGGAGAATGGAGACCCAGTACTTC.